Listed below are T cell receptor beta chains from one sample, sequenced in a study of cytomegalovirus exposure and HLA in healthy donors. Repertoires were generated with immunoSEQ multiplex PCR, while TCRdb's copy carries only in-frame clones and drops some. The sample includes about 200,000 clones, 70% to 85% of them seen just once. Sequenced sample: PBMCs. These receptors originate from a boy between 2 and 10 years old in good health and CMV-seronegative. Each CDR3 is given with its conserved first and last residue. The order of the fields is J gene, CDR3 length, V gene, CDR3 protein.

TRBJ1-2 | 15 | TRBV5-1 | CASSFNTGEEAGYTF
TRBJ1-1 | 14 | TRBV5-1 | CASSLADRGGRAFF
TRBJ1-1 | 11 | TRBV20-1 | CSAKTAARAFF
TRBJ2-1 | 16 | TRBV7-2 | CASSLAGGTSYNEQFF
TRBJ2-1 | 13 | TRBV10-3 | CAIRAGGYNEQFF
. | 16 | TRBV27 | CASGTAAPRALYEQYF
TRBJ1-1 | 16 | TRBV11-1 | CASSLAGTGGNTEAFF
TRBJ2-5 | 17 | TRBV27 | CASSLRALAGGHETQYF
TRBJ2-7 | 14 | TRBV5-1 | CASSPDRVTYEQYF
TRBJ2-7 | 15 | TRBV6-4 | CASSEGTSGGYEQYF
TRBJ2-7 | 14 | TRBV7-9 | CASSAGQGLYEQYF
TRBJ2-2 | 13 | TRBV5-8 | CASSFTDTGELFF
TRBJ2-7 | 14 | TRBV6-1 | CASSAEATAYEQYF
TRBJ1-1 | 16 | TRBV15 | CATSRDPPGSNTEAFF